In its sample, the clone carrying this T cell receptor (beta chain) was seen many times. Antigen specificity is unknown. CDR3 regions of TCR beta were amplified from RNA transcripts. An initial RT-PCR round employing HTBI primers preceded a second-round multiplex PCR. TCRdb reprocessed the multiplex PCR reads with MiXCR, giving one entry per CDR3 protein. The data show around 470,000 distinct CDR3 sequences, around 14% seen once. All donors with ophthalmopathy were recorded as having moderate-to-severe activity, CAS ≥3, NOSPECS ≥4 and a duration under 3 months. This CDR3 has 15 amino acids. Per germline, CDR1 MDHEN and CDR2 SYDVKM. V was clipped by 5 bases and J by 6 bases, with 14 bases between them. The source of the sample is a study of Graves' ophthalmopathy and Graves' hyperthyroidism. Whole-study context: Peripheral blood was collected at initial diagnosis, before any treatment. General study results and limits: Most expanded clonotypes from thyroid (those above 0.001 frequency) were also found in blood. Sensitivity reached 60% to 71% and specificity 72.22% when the model predicted ophthalmopathy progression.

This TCR came from a woman in her 30s with Graves' ophthalmopathy. The gene calls are TRBV28 and TRBJ1-6; no firm D call. The sequencing input was blood. CDR3 residues: CASSADSITNSPLHF. The CDR3 nucleotides are TGTGCCAGCAGTGCAGATTCGATCACTAATTCACCCCTCCACTTT.